This TCR beta chain was sequenced for a study of blood T cell repertoires in COVID-19. Study-wide context: PBMCs, B-cell-depleted T cells, or T cells provided the cDNA or gDNA that made up the material.

Germline assignment: CDR1 GTSNPN and CDR2 SVGIG (reference sequence). The V gene lost 5 bases and the J gene lost 10 bases, with 27 bases spanning the gap. There are 15 residues in the CDR3. Authors' processing steps: Reference gene primer amplification gave nucleated cell count estimates. Repertoires were generated with immunoSEQ multiplex PCR, while TCRdb's copy carries only in-frame clones and drops some. V, J and clone size are taken as reported in that table, and D and trimming were inferred from the DNA itself. The table has a few hundred thousand clones, around 87% seen once. The sample taken for sequencing was peripheral blood. The receptor's source is a woman aged 25 to 45 with COVID-19, enrolled during active disease. This rearrangement joins TRBV30 to TRBJ2-7; weak D call: TRBD2 (6 bases). CDR3 residues: CAWCSGAGPPAVQYF. The CDR3 DNA reads as TGTGCCTGGTGTAGCGGAGCAGGCCCCCCCGCGGTCCAGTACTTC.